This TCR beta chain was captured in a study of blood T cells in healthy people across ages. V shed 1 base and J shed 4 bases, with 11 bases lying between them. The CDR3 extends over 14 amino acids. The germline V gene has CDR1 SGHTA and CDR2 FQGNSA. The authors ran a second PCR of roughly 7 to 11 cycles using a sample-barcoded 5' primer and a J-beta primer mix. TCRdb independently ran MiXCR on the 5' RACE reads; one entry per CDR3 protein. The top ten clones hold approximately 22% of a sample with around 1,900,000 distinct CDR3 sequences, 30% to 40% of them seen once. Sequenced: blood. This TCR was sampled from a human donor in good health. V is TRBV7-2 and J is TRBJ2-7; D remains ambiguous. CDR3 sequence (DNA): TGTGCCAGCAGCTTAGGCCAGTTTAAGTACGAGCAGTACTTC. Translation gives CASSLGQFKYEQYF.